The 15 T cell receptor beta chains given below trace back to one sample, sequenced in a study of regulatory dendritic cells for organ transplantation. Which antigens these TCRs recognize remains unknown. Sorted T cells were CFSE-labeled and cultured 5 days with allogeneic regulatory or mature dendritic cells at 1:10. Assay used: immunoSEQ multiplex PCR; TCRdb lists only in-frame clones, some missing. The sample holds about 3,500 clones, 59% seen once. Sample: memory CD8+ T cells from blood cultured with dendritic cells. Documented subset: CD45RO+ memory T cells. Source of these receptors: a human donor in good health.

V usage is TRBV4-1 and J usage is TRBJ1-1; TRBD1 might be the D (6 bases). From germline, CDR1 is MGHRA and CDR2 YSYEKL. V gave up 4 bases and J gave up 1 base, with 10 bases separating them. This CDR3 has 14 amino acids. The CDR3 coding sequence is TGCGCCAGCAGCCCCTGGGACACGAACACTGAAGCTTTCTTT. Amino acids: CASSPWDTNTEAFF.

The chain joins TRBV6-5 to TRBJ2-3; D is unresolved. The CDR3 is made up of 12 amino acids. V lost 5 bases and J 9 bases, leaving 12 bases between the germline ends. Germline CDR1 and CDR2: MNHEY and SVGAGI. The CDR3 here is CASSRPRSTQYF. Written as DNA, the CDR3 is TGTGCCAGCAGTCGTCCGCGATCAACGCAGTATTTT.

This clone was counted only a few times. This sequence joins TRBV5-6 and TRBJ1-5; 7 nucleotides agree with TRBD1. V lost 4 bases, J lost 0 bases, and 7 bases stayed unmatched. The CDR3 has 16 amino acids. CDR1 is SGHDT, CDR2 YYEEEE, per germline. CDR3 DNA sequence: TGTGCCAGCAGCCCCGGGAGACAGGGTAGCAATCAGCCCCAGCATTTT. Translated, it gives CASSPGRQGSNQPQHF.

V usage is TRBV11-1 and J usage is TRBJ2-6, with D maybe TRBD2 (5 bases). This CDR3 contains 14 residues. Trimming removed 4 bases at V and 2 bases at J, with 6 bases between. The germline V gene has CDR1 SGHAT and CDR2 FQDESV (reference sequence). CDR3 sequence (DNA): TGTGCCAGCAGCTACGGGGCTGGGGCCAACGTCCTGACTTTC. This translates into CASSYGAGANVLTF. Full variable domain (outside the CDR3, taken from reference TRBV11-1 and TRBJ2-6): EAEVAQSPRYKITEKSQAVAFWCDPISGHATLYWYRQILGQGPELLVQFQDESVVDDSQLPKDRFSAERLKGVDSTLKIQPAELGDSAMYLCASSYGAGANVLTFGAGSRLTVL.

The chain is built from TRBV7-3 and TRBJ1-1; D call uncertain. The CDR3 length is 14 residues. V gave up 2 bases and J gave up 2 bases, with 9 bases separating them. Germline V CDR1 and CDR2: SGHTA, FQGTGA. CDR3 in DNA: TGTGCCAGCAGCTTAGACAACTCAAACACTGAAGCTTTCTTT. Its protein product is CASSLDNSNTEAFF.

The chain has TRBV19 and TRBJ1-2; TRBD1 might be the D (5 bases). Germline V gene data show CDR1 as LNHDA and CDR2 as SQIVND (reference sequence). The V and J ends lost 5 bases and 8 bases respectively, with 15 bases between them. The CDR3 is made up of 13 amino acids. The CDR3 region has the DNA TGTGCCAGTAGTCTGGACATGTTCCAAGGCTACACCTTC. This codes for CASSLDMFQGYTF.

The chain couples TRBV6-5 to TRBJ2-5; maybe TRBD2 (5 bases). Germline CDR1 MNHEY, CDR2 SVGAGI. V lost 8 bases and J 2 bases, leaving 12 bases between the germline ends. The CDR3 covers 13 residues. The CDR3 region is CASLQRGQETQYF. The CDR3 DNA reads TGTGCCAGCCTCCAGAGAGGGCAAGAGACCCAGTACTTC.

This chain joins TRBV6-5 and TRBJ1-2, with a tentative D call TRBD1 (5 bases). CDR1 MNHEY and CDR2 SVGAGI come from the germline V gene. This CDR3 comprises 13 residues. V lost 5 bases and J 8 bases, leaving 15 bases between the germline ends. The CDR3 coding sequence is TGTGCCAGCAGTACGCCGGGACTGCGCGGCTACACCTTC. Its translation is CASSTPGLRGYTF.

This clone was recorded only once. Other DNA sequences within the sample encode an identical CDR3. This chain links TRBV9 with TRBJ2-1; no clear D gene. The germline gives CDR1 SGDLS, CDR2 YYNGEE. There are 12 residues in the CDR3. Trimming shortened V by 2 bases and J by 5 bases, and 5 bases separated the two germline ends. For the CDR3, the DNA is TGTGCCAGCAGCGTGGCGGACAATGAGCAGTTCTTC. This sequence encodes CASSVADNEQFF.

V is TRBV2 and J is TRBJ1-2; no clear D. V was shortened by 2 bases and J by 4 bases, with 8 bases between the two germline ends. CDR1 is SNHLY and CDR2 is FYNNEI in the germline V gene. This CDR3 is 13 amino acids long. CDR3 bases: TGTGCCAGCAGTGAAATGCCAGGCTATGGCTACACCTTC. Residues: CASSEMPGYGYTF.

This clone came up once. This chain joins TRBV4-3 and TRBJ1-5; the match to TRBD1 covers 9 bases. The germline CDR1 and CDR2 sequences are LGHNA and YSLEER. Germline trimming cut 2 bases from V and 3 bases from J; bases unmatched to any gene: 8. The CDR3 runs 17 residues. Here the CDR3 DNA reads TGCGCCAGCAGCCAATCAACAGGGGGCGGGAACAATCAGCCCCAGCATTTT. This sequence encodes CASSQSTGGGNNQPQHF.

This chain connects TRBV13 to TRBJ2-7; a possible D gene is TRBD1 (6 bases). Per the germline V gene, CDR1 is PRHDT and CDR2 is FYEKMQ (reference sequence). The CDR3 spans 16 residues. Trimming left V 6 bases short and J 3 bases short, with 21 bases between. DNA of the CDR3: TGTGCCAGCAGTGAATGGGCGGACAGTCGCCTCTACGAGCAGTACTTC. Its protein product is CASSEWADSRLYEQYF.

J is TRBJ2-1 and V is TRBV9; D may be TRBD2 (5 bases). The V gene's germline CDR1 is SGDLS and CDR2 YYNGEE. Trimming left V 0 bases short and J 2 bases short, with 9 bases between. The CDR3 length is 15 residues. CDR3 nucleotide sequence: TGTGCCAGCAGCGTAGGAAGGACTCCCTACAATGAGCAGTTCTTC. This gives the protein CASSVGRTPYNEQFF.

This clone came up a few times. This chain links TRBV23-1 with TRBJ1-1; D is unclear. TRBV23-1 is an open reading frame, and its role is uncertain. The CDR3 totals 15 residues. Trimming took 4 bases from V and 1 from J, leaving 13 bases between them. The DNA for the CDR3 is TGCGCCAGCAGTCTCGAACGGAGACCGAACACTGAAGCTTTCTTT. Its translation: CASSLERRPNTEAFF.

This sequence joins TRBV19 and TRBJ1-1; D not certain. The CDR3 spans 14 residues. Germline CDR1 LNHDA, CDR2 SQIVND (reference sequence). V lost 4 bases, J lost 11 bases, and 20 bases lay in between. The chain's CDR3 is CASSTRNPVGEAFF. CDR3 DNA: TGTGCCAGTAGTACTCGAAACCCGGTTGGGGAGGCTTTCTTT.